The clone carrying this T cell receptor beta chain was seen only a few times. Its matching antigen is unknown. The CDR3 covers 16 residues. Trimming pared 6 bases from V and 2 bases from J, leaving 18 bases between. Germline values: CDR1 SGHNT, CDR2 YYREEE (reference sequence). The sample originates from a study of cytotoxic CD8 clonotypes in ibrutinib-treated CLL. Study results and limitations: At ibrutinib response, clonality increased, and at progression it declined back toward baseline.

The method was immunoSEQ multiplex PCR; TCRdb's version includes in-frame clones alone and lacks a portion of them. Among 150,000 to 200,000 clones listed, approximately 90% were seen once. The receptor comes from a human donor with chronic lymphocytic leukemia. Sequenced here: PBMCs, sampled at disease progression, from a patient treated with ibrutinib. The chain combines TRBV5-4 with TRBJ2-1; tentatively, D is TRBD2 (7 bases). This CDR3 reads CASTTGGRTPYNEQFF. For the CDR3, the DNA is TGTGCCAGCACCACGGGGGGCCGGACACCCTACAATGAGCAGTTCTTC.